This T cell receptor (beta chain) comes out of a study of sequential checkpoint blockade in melanoma. Study details: Patients were randomized 1:1 to nivolumab-then-ipilimumab or ipilimumab-then-nivolumab first-line.

Noted treatment: randomized to nivolumab then ipilimumab (arm A) or the reverse (arm B). No patient had prior DNA-damaging chemotherapy. PBMC sorting kept live CD3+CD8+ cells without CD19 or CD56. The repertoire was sequenced with immunoSEQ multiplex PCR; TCRdb's copy has only in-frame clones and lacks some. Counted here are fewer than 25,000 clones, about 82% occurring once; the ten biggest clones make up about a tenth. Germline CDR1 reads SEHNR; CDR2 reads FQNEAQ (reference sequence). This CDR3 region has 12 residues. Trimming stripped 5 bases from V and 4 bases from J, with 9 bases between. The receptor comes from a human donor with melanoma. Source: CD8+ T cells sorted from blood (inferred from file names), taken from a patient given nivolumab and ipilimumab in sequence. The chain joins TRBV7-9 to TRBJ2-7, with TRBD1 as a possible D gene (5 bases). Here the CDR3 reads CASSLGAYEQYF. CDR3 in DNA: TGTGCCAGCAGCCTAGGGGCTTACGAGCAGTACTTC.